The 11 T cell receptor beta chains reported below all come from one sample, sequenced in a study of identical twins. TCRdb independently ran MiXCR on the 5' RACE reads; one entry per CDR3 protein. This table holds roughly 350,000 distinct CDR3 sequences, approximately 8.8% found once. Source material: naive T cells sorted from blood. The receptor source for this set is a woman in her fifties or sixties in good health.

This clonotype came up many times. This rearrangement joins TRBV6-5 to TRBJ1-5; D possibly corresponds to TRBD1 (5 bases). The CDR3 runs 13 residues. Germline V gives CDR1 MNHEY, CDR2 SVGAGI. The ends were cut back, 4 bases at V and 6 bases at J, with 10 bases in the middle. The CDR3 protein is CASSSGSSQPQHF. The CDR3 DNA sequence: TGTGCCAGCAGTTCAGGGTCCAGTCAGCCCCAGCATTTT.

This clonotype was counted a few times. The V gene is TRBV5-1, the J gene TRBJ2-2, with 7 bases fitting TRBD1. The V gene's germline CDR1 is SGHRS and CDR2 YFSETQ. The ends lost 4 bases at V and 0 bases at J; junction bases unmatched: 15. The CDR3 length is 19 residues. CDR3 protein: CASSPRDRGLRSNTGELFF. CDR3 coding DNA: TGCGCCAGCAGCCCCCGGGACAGAGGACTCAGATCGAACACCGGGGAGCTGTTTTTT.

This chain connects TRBV6-1 to TRBJ1-1; D gene unclear. V was clipped by 3 bases and J by 1 base, with 9 bases between them. The CDR3 consists of 14 residues. Looked up from germline, CDR1 is MNHNS and CDR2 is SASEGT. CDR3 sequence: CASSDWDENTEAFF. In DNA form, the CDR3 reads TGTGCCAGCAGTGATTGGGATGAGAACACTGAAGCTTTCTTT.

This clonotype was seen repeatedly, ten times or more. This rearrangement joins TRBV7-2 to TRBJ2-2; weak D call: TRBD2 (5 bases). This CDR3 is built from 13 residues. With 7 bases removed from V and 5 bases from J, the gap between germline ends came to 11 bases. Germline assignment: CDR1 SGHTA and CDR2 FQGNSA. CDR3 DNA sequence: TGTGCCAGCACACCGGTAGCGACCGGGGAGCTGTTTTTT. Its translation is CASTPVATGELFF.

This clonotype was counted at least ten times. The V and J genes are TRBV30 and TRBJ2-7; TRBD1 is a possible D gene (6 bases). CDR1 is GTSNPN and CDR2 is SVGIG in the germline V gene (reference sequence). V gave up 5 bases and J gave up 4 bases, with 18 bases separating them. The CDR3 extends over 14 amino acids. In DNA, the CDR3 is TGTGCCTGGGACGCTACAGGGCTAGGTTACGAGCAGTACTTC. Translated, it gives CAWDATGLGYEQYF. Combining the CDR3 with reference TRBV30 and TRBJ2-7 gives the whole variable domain SQTIHQWPATLVQPVGSPLSLECTVEGTSNPNLYWYRQAAGRGLQLLFYSVGIGQISSEVPQNLSASRPQDRQFILSSKKLLLSDSGFYLCAWDATGLGYEQYFGPGTRLTVT.

This clonotype was counted many times. The chain employs TRBV29-1 and TRBJ2-7; D gene uncertain. CDR1 and CDR2 from the germline V gene are SQVTM and ANQGSEA. Trimming cost V 4 bases and J 4 bases, with 11 bases left between them. This CDR3 spans 12 amino acids. CDR3 bases: TGCAGCGTTGGCCACGTGACATACGAGCAGTACTTC. Amino acids: CSVGHVTYEQYF.

V gene TRBV12-3 or TRBV12-4 combines with J gene TRBJ2-5; the match to TRBD1 covers 7 bases. This CDR3 comprises 17 residues. V lost 6 bases to trimming and J lost 4 bases; unmatched junction nucleotides: 17. The CDR3 protein is CASSTSPATGIGETQYF. The CDR3 nucleotides read TGTGCCAGCAGCACTTCCCCCGCGACAGGGATTGGAGAGACCCAGTACTTC.

This clonotype was seen at least ten times. The V and J genes are TRBV24-1 and TRBJ2-1; D is unresolved. This CDR3 has 15 residues. Germline assignment: CDR1 KGHDR and CDR2 SFDVKD. Trimming stripped 4 bases from V and 3 bases from J, with 12 bases between. The CDR3: CATSEPGSNYNEQFF. DNA of the CDR3: TGTGCCACCAGTGAACCGGGCTCAAACTACAATGAGCAGTTCTTC.

The chain employs TRBV28 and TRBJ2-7, with 7 bases fitting TRBD1. Losses at the gene ends were 8 bases for V and 2 bases for J; bases not matched to a gene: 6. Germline values: CDR1 MDHEN, CDR2 SYDVKM. The CDR3 extends over 13 amino acids. CDR3 residues: CASGWTGPYEQYF. CDR3 bases: TGTGCCAGCGGCTGGACAGGCCCCTACGAGCAGTACTTC. The whole variable domain, remainder taken from reference TRBV28 and TRBJ2-7, is DVKVTQSSRYLVKRTGEKVFLECVQDMDHENMFWYRQDPGLGLRLIYFSYDVKMKEKGDIPEGYSVSREKKERFSLILESASTNQTSMYLCASGWTGPYEQYFGPGTRLTVT.

This clonotype was counted ten times or more. The rearrangement links TRBV7-9 to TRBJ2-7, with TRBD2 identical over 14 bases. Germline V lookup: CDR1 SEHNR, CDR2 FQNEAQ (reference sequence). The CDR3 extends over 17 amino acids. The V segment lost 5 bases and the J segment 4 bases; nucleotides outside the gene matches: 10. This CDR3 is CASSPPGGTSGSYEQYF. The CDR3 DNA is TGTGCCAGCAGCCCCCCGGGCGGGACTAGCGGGAGTTACGAGCAGTACTTC. Based on the CDR3 plus reference TRBV7-9 and TRBJ2-7, the full variable domain is DTGVSQNPRHKITKRGQNVTFRCDPISEHNRLYWYRQTLGQGPEFLTYFQNEAQLEKSRLLSDRFSAERPKGSFSTLEIQRTEQGDSAMYLCASSPPGGTSGSYEQYFGPGTRLTVT.

This chain connects TRBV19 to TRBJ2-7; TRBD2 matches at 14 bases. Per the germline V gene, CDR1 is LNHDA and CDR2 is SQIVND (reference sequence). The CDR3 sequence is 17 residues long. The V and J ends lost 6 bases and 6 bases, in that order; junction bases with no gene match: 13. The DNA for the CDR3 is TGTGCCAGTAGCCTTCGCGGGACTAGCGGGAGAAGGATCGAGCAGTACTTC. Protein product: CASSLRGTSGRRIEQYF.